This TCR beta chain stems from a study of OX40 agonist ivuxolimab in advanced cancers. Study-wide results and caveats: A proportion of nonresponders additionally exhibited low normalized T-cell clonal expansion.

Samples of blood were obtained at baseline, on cycle 4 day 1, and on cycle 7 day 1. In its sample, this clone was seen once. Its specificity is unknown. Sequencing was performed with immunoSEQ multiplex PCR; in TCRdb, only in-frame clones are kept and a portion is missing. The top ten hold more than 5.5% of the sample, which has 65,000 to 100,000 clones, around 92% seen once. The clonotype was recovered from an adult with an advanced solid tumor such as melanoma, head and neck, liver or kidney cancer. The specimen was CD4+ or CD8+ T cells sorted from blood, collected in a trial of the OX40 agonist ivuxolimab.

The CDR3 nucleotides are TGTGCCTGGAGTGCTCGAGCGGGAGGGCCGGGTGATACGCAGTATTTT. Its translation: CAWSARAGGPGDTQYF. The rearrangement links TRBV30 to TRBJ2-3; 10 bases agree with TRBD2. V was pared by 1 base and J by 6 bases, with 10 bases of the junction left unmatched. Per germline, CDR1 GTSNPN and CDR2 SVGIG (reference sequence). The CDR3 totals 16 residues.